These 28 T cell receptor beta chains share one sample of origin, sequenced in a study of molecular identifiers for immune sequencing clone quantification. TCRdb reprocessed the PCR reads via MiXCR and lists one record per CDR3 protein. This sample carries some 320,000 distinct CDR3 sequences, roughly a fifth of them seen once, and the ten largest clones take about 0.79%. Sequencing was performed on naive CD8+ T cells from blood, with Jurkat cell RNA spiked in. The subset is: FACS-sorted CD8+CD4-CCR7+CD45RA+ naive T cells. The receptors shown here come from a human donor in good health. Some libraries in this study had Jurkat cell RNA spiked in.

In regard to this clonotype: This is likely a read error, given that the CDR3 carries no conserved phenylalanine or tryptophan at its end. CDR3 residues: CASSRGGEQYL. Written as DNA, the CDR3 is TGTGCCAGCTCACGAGGGGGCGAGCAGTACCTC. The gene calls are TRBV18 and TRBJ2-7, with D possibly being TRBD1 (6 bases). Trimming cost V 4 bases and J 6 bases, with 7 bases left between them. This CDR3 is 11 amino acids long. Germline V gene lookup returns CDR1 KGHSH and CDR2 LQKENI.

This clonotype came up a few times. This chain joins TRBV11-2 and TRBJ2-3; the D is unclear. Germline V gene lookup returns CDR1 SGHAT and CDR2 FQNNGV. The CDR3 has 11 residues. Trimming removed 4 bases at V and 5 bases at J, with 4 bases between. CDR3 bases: TGTGCCAGCAGCTCCCTAGATACGCAGTATTTT. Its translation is CASSSLDTQYF.

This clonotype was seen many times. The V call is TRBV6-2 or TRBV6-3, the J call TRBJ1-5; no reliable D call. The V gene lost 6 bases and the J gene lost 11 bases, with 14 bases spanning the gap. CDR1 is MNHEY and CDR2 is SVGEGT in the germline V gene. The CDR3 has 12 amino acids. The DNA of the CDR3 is TGTGCCAGCAGAGAGCCGGGTTCAGCCCAGCATTTT. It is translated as CASREPGSAQHF.

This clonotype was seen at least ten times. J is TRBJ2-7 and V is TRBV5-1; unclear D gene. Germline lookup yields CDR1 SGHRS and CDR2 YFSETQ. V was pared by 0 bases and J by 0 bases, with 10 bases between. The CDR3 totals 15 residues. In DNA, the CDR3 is TGCGCCAGCAGCTTGGTGGCATCGAGCTCCTACGAGCAGTACTTC. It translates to CASSLVASSSYEQYF.

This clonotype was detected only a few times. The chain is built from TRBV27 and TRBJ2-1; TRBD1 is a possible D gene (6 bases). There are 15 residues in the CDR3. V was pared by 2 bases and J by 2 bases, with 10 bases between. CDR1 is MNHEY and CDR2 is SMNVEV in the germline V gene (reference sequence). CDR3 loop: CASSLIAGAYNEQFF. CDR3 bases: TGTGCCAGCAGTTTAATAGCAGGGGCCTACAATGAGCAGTTCTTC.

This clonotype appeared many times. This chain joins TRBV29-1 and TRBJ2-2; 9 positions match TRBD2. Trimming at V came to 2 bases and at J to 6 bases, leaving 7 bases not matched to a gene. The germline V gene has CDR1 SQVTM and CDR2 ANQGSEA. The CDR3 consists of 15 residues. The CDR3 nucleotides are TGCAGCGTTGAAAGGCTAGCGGGGAGTCCCGGGGAGCTGTTTTTT. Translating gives CSVERLAGSPGELFF.

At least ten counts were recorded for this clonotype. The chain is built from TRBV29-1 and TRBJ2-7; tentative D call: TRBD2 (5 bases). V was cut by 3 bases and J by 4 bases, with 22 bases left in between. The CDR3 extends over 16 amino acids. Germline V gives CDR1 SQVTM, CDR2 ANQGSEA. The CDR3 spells CSVEAVRTSGGYEQYF. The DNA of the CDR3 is TGCAGCGTTGAGGCGGTTCGGACCAGTGGCGGGTACGAGCAGTACTTC.

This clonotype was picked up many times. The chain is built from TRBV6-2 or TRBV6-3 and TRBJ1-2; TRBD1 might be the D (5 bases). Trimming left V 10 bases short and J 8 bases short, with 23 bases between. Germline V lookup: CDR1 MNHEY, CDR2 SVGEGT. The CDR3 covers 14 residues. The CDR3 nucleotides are TGTGCCACCCTTGGTCCCGGGACCACCGACGGCTACACCTTC. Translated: CATLGPGTTDGYTF.

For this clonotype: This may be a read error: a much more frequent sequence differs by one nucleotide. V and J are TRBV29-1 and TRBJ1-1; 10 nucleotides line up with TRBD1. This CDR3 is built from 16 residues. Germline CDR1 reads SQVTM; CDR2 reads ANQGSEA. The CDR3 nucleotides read TGCAGCGCAAAGGGGACAGGGGATTTAATGAACACTAAAGCTTTCTTT. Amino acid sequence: CSAKGTGDLMNTKAFF.

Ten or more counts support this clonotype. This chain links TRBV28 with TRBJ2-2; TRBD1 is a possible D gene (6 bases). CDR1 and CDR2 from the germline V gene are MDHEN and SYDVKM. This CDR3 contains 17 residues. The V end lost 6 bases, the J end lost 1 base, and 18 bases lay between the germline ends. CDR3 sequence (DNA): TGTGCCAGCAGACAAGAGACGGGGACACTGAACACCGGGGAGCTGTTTTTT. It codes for CASRQETGTLNTGELFF.

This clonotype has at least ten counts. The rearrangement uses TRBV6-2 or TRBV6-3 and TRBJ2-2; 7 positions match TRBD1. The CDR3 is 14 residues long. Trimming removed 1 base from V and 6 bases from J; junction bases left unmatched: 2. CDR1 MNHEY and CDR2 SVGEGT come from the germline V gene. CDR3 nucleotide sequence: TGTGCCAGCAGTTACTACAGGGGTTCCGGGGAGCTGTTTTTT. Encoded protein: CASSYYRGSGELFF.

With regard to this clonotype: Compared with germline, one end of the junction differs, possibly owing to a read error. In DNA form, the CDR3 reads TGTGCCAGTAGTGTTTACGAGGGGGTTCCAGATACGCGGTATTTT. Its protein is CASSVYEGVPDTRYF. The chain combines TRBV19 with TRBJ2-3; a weak D match, TRBD1 (6 bases). The V gene's germline CDR1 is LNHDA and CDR2 SQIVND (reference sequence). This CDR3 comprises 15 residues.

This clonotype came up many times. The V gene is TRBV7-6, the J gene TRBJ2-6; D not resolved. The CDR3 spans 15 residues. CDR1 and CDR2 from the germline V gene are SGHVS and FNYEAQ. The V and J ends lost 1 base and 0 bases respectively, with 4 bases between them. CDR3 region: CASSLEASGANVLTF. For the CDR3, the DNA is TGTGCCAGCAGCTTAGAAGCCTCTGGGGCCAACGTCCTGACTTTC.

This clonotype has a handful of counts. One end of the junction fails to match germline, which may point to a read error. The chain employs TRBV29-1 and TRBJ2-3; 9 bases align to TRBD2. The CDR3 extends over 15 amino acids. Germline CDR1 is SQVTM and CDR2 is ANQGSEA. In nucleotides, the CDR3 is TGCAGCGTCGATCTAGCGGGAATTAGCACAGATACGCGGTATTTT. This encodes CSVDLAGISTDTRYF.

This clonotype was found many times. CDR3 protein: CASSRGLAGGPGNYEQYF. In DNA form, the CDR3 reads TGCGCCAGCAGCCGCGGACTAGCGGGGGGGCCAGGGAACTACGAGCAGTACTTC. The chain links TRBV4-1 to TRBJ2-7, with 15 bases lining up with TRBD2. Looked up from germline, CDR1 is MGHRA and CDR2 is YSYEKL. Trimming took 4 bases from V and 3 from J; bases not matched to a gene: 10. The CDR3 length is 18 residues.

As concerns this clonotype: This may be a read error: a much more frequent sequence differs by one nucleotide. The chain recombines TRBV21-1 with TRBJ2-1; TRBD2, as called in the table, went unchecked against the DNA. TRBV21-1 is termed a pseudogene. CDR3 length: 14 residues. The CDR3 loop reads CASSSGLAGGQKLF. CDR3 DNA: TGTGCCAGCAGCTCCGGACTAGCGGGGGGGCAGAAGCTCTTC.

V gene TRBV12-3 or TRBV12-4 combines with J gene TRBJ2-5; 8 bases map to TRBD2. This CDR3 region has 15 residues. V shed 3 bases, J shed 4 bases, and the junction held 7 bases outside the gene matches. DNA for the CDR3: TGTGCCAGCAGTTTCGGGCGGGGGGTTGGAGAGACCCAGTACTTC. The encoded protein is CASSFGRGVGETQYF.

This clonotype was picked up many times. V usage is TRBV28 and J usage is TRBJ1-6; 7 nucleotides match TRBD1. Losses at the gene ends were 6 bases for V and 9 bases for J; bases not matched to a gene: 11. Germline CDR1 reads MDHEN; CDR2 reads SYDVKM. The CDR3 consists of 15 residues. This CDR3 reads CASSFVYTGASPLHF. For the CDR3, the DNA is TGTGCCAGCAGCTTCGTTTACACAGGGGCTTCACCCCTCCACTTT.

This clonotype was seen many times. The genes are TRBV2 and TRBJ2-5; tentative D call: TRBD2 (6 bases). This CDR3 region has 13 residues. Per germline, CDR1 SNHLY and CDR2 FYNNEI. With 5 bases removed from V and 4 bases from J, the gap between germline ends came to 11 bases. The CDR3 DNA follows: TGTGCCAGCAGTCAACTAGCAGGAGAGACCCAGTACTTC. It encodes CASSQLAGETQYF.

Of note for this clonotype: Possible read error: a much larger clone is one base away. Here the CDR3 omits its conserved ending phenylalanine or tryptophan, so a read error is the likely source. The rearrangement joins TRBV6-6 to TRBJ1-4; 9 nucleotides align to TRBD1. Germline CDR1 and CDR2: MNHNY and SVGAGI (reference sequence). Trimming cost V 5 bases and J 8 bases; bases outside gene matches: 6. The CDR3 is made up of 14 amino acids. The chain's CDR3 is CASSRTGVGEKLFS. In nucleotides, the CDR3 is TGTGCCAGCAGTCGGACAGGGGTTGGGGAAAAACTGTTTTCT.

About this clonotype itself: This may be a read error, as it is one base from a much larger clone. This chain's CDR3 is CAGIMLTDTQYF. The CDR3 DNA sequence: TGTGCCGGCATTATGCTCACAGATACGCAGTATTTT. The chain carries TRBV2 and TRBJ2-3; D is ambiguous. The V gene lost 11 bases and the J gene lost 2 bases, with 11 bases spanning the gap. There are 12 residues in the CDR3. Per the germline V gene, CDR1 is SNHLY and CDR2 is FYNNEI.

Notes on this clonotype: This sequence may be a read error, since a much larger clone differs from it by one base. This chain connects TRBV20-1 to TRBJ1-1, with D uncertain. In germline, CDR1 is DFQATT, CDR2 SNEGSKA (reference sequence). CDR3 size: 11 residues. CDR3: CSTRDYQFAFF. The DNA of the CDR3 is TGCAGTACTAGAGATTACCAATTTGCTTTCTTT.

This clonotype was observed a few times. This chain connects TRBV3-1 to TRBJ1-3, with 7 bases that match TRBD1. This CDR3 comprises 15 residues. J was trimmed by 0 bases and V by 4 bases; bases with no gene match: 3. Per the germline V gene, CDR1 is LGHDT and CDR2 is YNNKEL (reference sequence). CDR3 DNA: TGTGCCAGCAGCCCGGGGGACAGCTCTGGAAACACCATATATTTT. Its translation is CASSPGDSSGNTIYF.

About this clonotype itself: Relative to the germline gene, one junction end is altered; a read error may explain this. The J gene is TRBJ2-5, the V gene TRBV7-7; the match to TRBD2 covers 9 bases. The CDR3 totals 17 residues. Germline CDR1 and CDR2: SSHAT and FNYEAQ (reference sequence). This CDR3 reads CASSYLSGSGPGETQYF. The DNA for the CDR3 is TGTGCTAGCAGTTACCTTAGCGGGAGCGGACCTGGGGAGACCCAGTACTTC. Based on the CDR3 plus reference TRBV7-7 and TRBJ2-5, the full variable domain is GAGVSQSPRYKVTKRGQDVTLRCDPISSHATLYWYQQALGQGPEFLTYFNYEAQPDKSGLPSDRFSAERPEGSISTLTIQRTEQRDSAMYRCASSYLSGSGPGETQYFGPGTRLLVL.

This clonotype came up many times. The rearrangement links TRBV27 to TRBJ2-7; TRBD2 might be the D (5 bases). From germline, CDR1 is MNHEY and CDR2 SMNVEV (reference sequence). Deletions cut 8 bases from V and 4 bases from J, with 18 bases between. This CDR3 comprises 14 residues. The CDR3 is CASRLWSGSYEQYF. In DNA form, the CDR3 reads TGTGCCAGCCGCCTCTGGTCGGGAAGTTACGAGCAGTACTTC.

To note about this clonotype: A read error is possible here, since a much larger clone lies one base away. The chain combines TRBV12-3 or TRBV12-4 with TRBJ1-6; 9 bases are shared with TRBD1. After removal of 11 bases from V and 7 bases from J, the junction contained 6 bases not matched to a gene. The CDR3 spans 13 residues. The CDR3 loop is CAPLGQGNSPLHF. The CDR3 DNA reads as TGTGCCCCCCTCGGACAGGGGAATTCACCCCTCCACTTT.

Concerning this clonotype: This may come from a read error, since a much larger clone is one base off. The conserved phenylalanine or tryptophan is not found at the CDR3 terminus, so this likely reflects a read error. CDR3 sequence (DNA): TGTGCCAGCAGTTTAGAGGGGCAGCCCCAGCATCTT. It is translated as CASSLEGQPQHL. This rearrangement joins TRBV6-6 to TRBJ1-5; a weak D match, TRBD1 (5 bases). The germline CDR1 and CDR2 sequences are MNHNY and SVGAGI (reference sequence). This CDR3 comprises 12 residues. The V gene lost 4 bases and the J gene lost 7 bases, with 8 bases spanning the gap.

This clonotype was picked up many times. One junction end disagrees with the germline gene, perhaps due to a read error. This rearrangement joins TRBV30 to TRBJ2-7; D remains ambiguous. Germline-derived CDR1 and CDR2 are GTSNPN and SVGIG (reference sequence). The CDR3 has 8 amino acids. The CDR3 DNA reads TGTGCCTGGATCCCCCCGGACTTC. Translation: CAWIPPDF.